Following are 8 T cell receptor beta chains from one sample sequenced in a study of blood T cell repertoires in COVID-19. Assay: immunoSEQ multiplex PCR; the TCRdb copy retains only in-frame clones and omits some. This sample has about 40,000 clones, with 80% to 90% found just once. Sequencing was done on a sample of peripheral blood. These receptors were taken from a human donor in a cohort sampled during active COVID-19.

The chain recombines TRBV11-2 with TRBJ1-2, with D unclear. In germline, CDR1 is SGHAT, CDR2 FQNNGV. This CDR3 spans 13 amino acids. Trimming shortened V by 3 bases and J by 1 base, and 6 bases separated the two germline ends. The CDR3 nucleotides are TGTGCCAGCAGCTTTGGAGTTAACTATGGCTACACCTTC. It yields the protein CASSFGVNYGYTF.

The CDR3, as DNA: TGCGCCAGCACCCCTGTCGGGGGGGCCGGAGAGACCCAGTACTTC. Its protein product is CASTPVGGAGETQYF. This chain uses TRBV5-1 with TRBJ2-5; 8 nucleotides match TRBD2. The junction had 11 bases not matched to a gene; V was cut back by 6 bases and J by 4 bases. This CDR3 spans 15 amino acids. Germline CDR1 reads SGHRS; CDR2 reads YFSETQ.

The J gene is TRBJ1-2, the V gene TRBV29-1; the D gene is possibly TRBD1 (6 bases). With 5 bases removed from V and 1 base from J, the gap between germline ends came to 8 bases. CDR3 length equals 12 residues. Germline V lookup: CDR1 SQVTM, CDR2 ANQGSEA. CDR3 DNA: TGCAGCGTTAGGGACAATAACTATGGCTACACCTTC. Amino acid sequence: CSVRDNNYGYTF.

The chain employs TRBV12-2 and TRBJ1-5. TRBV12-2 is recorded as a pseudogene. CDR3 length: 14 amino acids. CDR3 DNA: TGTGCAAGTCGCCCCCGGTCGCGCAATCAGCCCCAGCATTTT. Translation: CASRPRSRNQPQHF.

The chain joins TRBV25-1 to TRBJ1-1; no clear D gene. The germline V and J ends were trimmed by 0 bases and 5 bases, with 13 bases remaining between them. The CDR3 has 15 residues. In germline, CDR1 is MGHDK, CDR2 SYGVNS. CDR3 residues: CASSEYRLGVTEAFF. CDR3 DNA: TGTGCCAGCAGTGAATATAGGTTGGGCGTAACTGAAGCTTTCTTT. Complete variable domain (other parts from reference TRBV25-1 and TRBJ1-1): EADIYQTPRYLVIGTGKKITLECSQTMGHDKMYWYQQDPGMELHLIHYSYGVNSTEKGDLSSESTVSRIRTEHFPLTLESARPSHTSQYLCASSEYRLGVTEAFFGQGTRLTVV.

The rearrangement joins TRBV12-3 or TRBV12-4 to TRBJ1-2; 9 bases match TRBD1. The J segment lost 8 bases and the V segment lost 3 bases, leaving 4 bases of the junction unmatched. The CDR3 sequence is 13 residues long. The CDR3, as DNA: TGTGCCAGCAGTTTCGGACAGGGGAAAGGCTACACCTTC. Translating it yields CASSFGQGKGYTF.

The rearrangement links TRBV6-5 to TRBJ2-5; 11 positions agree with TRBD1. Germline CDR1 reads MNHEY; CDR2 reads SVGAGI. This CDR3 has 15 amino acids. V shed 10 bases and J 5 bases; nucleotides not matched to a gene: 12. The CDR3 region is CATMGEDRGLETQYF. CDR3 bases: TGTGCCACCATGGGTGAGGACAGGGGGCTTGAGACCCAGTACTTC.

In this sample, this clone turned up once. The chain carries TRBV12-5 and TRBJ2-5, with 7 bases matching TRBD2. The V gene end was trimmed by 1 base and the J gene end by 9 bases; junction bases not matched to a gene: 5. This CDR3 region has 13 residues. CDR1 LGHNT and CDR2 FRNRAP come from the germline V gene. Here the CDR3 DNA reads TGTGCTAGTGGTTTGGCCCAACGGGGGGCCCAGTACTTC. Residues: CASGLAQRGAQYF.